Listed here are 13 T cell receptor beta chains from one sample, sequenced in a study of control samples from healthy donors and cancer patients. The method was immunoSEQ multiplex PCR; TCRdb's version includes in-frame clones alone and lacks a portion of them. The repertoire holds some 120,000 clones, with over 75% as singletons. Sequencing was performed on blood. The receptors here all came from a man aged 35-49 years in good health.

V gene TRBV4-3 combines with J gene TRBJ2-7; TRBD1 might be the D (5 bases). CDR3 length: 16 residues. Germline V lookup: CDR1 LGHNA, CDR2 YSLEER. The ends were cut back, 0 bases at V and 2 bases at J, with 14 bases in the middle. CDR3 sequence (DNA): TGCGCCAGCAGCCAAGATTACCCAGGGCCAACCTACGAGCAGTACTTC. Translated, it gives CASSQDYPGPTYEQYF.

The chain has TRBV3-1 (or the pseudogene TRBV3-2) and TRBJ1-2, with D possibly TRBD1 on 6 matching bases. Germline V gives CDR1 LGHDT, CDR2 YNNKEL (reference sequence). The CDR3 is 17 residues long. Trimming stripped 3 bases from V and 4 bases from J, with 21 bases between. CDR3 loop: CASSHYSKREQGYGYTF. In DNA form, the CDR3 reads TGTGCCAGCAGCCATTATTCCAAGCGGGAACAGGGCTATGGCTACACCTTC.

The chain links TRBV27 to TRBJ2-7, with TRBD2 identical over 8 bases. Germline V CDR1 and CDR2: MNHEY, SMNVEV (reference sequence). The ends lost 6 bases at V and 6 bases at J; junction bases unmatched: 16. The CDR3 covers 16 residues. CDR3 nucleotide sequence: TGTGCCAGCAGATTGACCTACCGGGGGGGTCAAGGCGAGCAGTACTTC. This sequence encodes CASRLTYRGGQGEQYF.

The chain joins TRBV13 to TRBJ2-7; 7 nucleotides align to TRBD1. The germline CDR1 and CDR2 sequences are PRHDT and FYEKMQ (reference sequence). This CDR3 spans 14 amino acids. The ends lost 5 bases at V and 3 bases at J; junction bases unmatched: 7. CDR3 amino acids: CASSLQGQNYEQYF. The DNA of the CDR3 is TGTGCCAGCAGCCTCCAGGGACAGAACTACGAGCAGTACTTC.

The chain couples TRBV10-3 to TRBJ2-5; D is undetermined. Germline assignment: CDR1 ENHRY and CDR2 SYGVKD. The CDR3 loop spans 14 amino acids. Trimming stripped 2 bases from V and 4 bases from J, with 11 bases between. The DNA for the CDR3 is TGTGCCATCAGTGAGAGGCTAGAAGGAGAGACCCAGTACTTC. Protein: CAISERLEGETQYF.

The rearrangement links TRBV15 to TRBJ2-2, with TRBD1 as a possible D gene (5 bases). V lost 0 bases, J lost 5 bases, and 7 bases lay in between. Germline CDR1 and CDR2: LNHNV and YYDKDF (reference sequence). This CDR3 has 14 amino acids. The CDR3 coding sequence is TGTGCCACCAGCAGAGATAGGGGTACCGGGGAGCTGTTTTTT. It encodes CATSRDRGTGELFF. Together with reference TRBV15 and TRBJ2-2, the CDR3 gives the full variable domain: DAMVIQNPRYQVTQFGKPVTLSCSQTLNHNVMYWYQQKSSQAPKLLFHYYDKDFNNEADTPDNFQSRRPNTSFCFLDIRSPGLGDTAMYLCATSRDRGTGELFFGEGSRLTVL.

The chain recombines TRBV30 with TRBJ2-4; D uncertain. V lost 3 bases to trimming and J lost 0 bases, with 6 bases between them. CDR1 is GTSNPN, CDR2 SVGIG, per germline (reference sequence). The CDR3 runs 13 residues. The CDR3 region is CAWRGPAKNIQYF. DNA for the CDR3: TGTGCCTGGAGAGGTCCAGCCAAAAACATTCAGTACTTC.

The V call is TRBV18, the J call TRBJ2-2, with 9 bases identical to TRBD1. Germline V lookup: CDR1 KGHSH, CDR2 LQKENI. Trimming cost V 8 bases and J 4 bases; bases outside gene matches: 8. The CDR3 totals 15 residues. CDR3 region: CASTTGGGGTGELFF. In nucleotides, the CDR3 is TGTGCCAGCACTACAGGGGGCGGTGGCACCGGGGAGCTGTTTTTT.

The rearrangement uses TRBV14 and TRBJ2-7, with TRBD1 as a possible D gene (5 bases). Germline CDR1 SGHDN, CDR2 FVKESK. V lost 4 bases and J 3 bases, leaving 16 bases between the germline ends. The CDR3 loop spans 15 amino acids. The CDR3 bases are TGTGCCAGCAGCCGACCCGGACAAATCTTCTACGAGCAGTACTTC. Protein: CASSRPGQIFYEQYF.

This clone showed up just once. The rearrangement uses TRBV10-3 and TRBJ1-3, with a possible D match to TRBD1 (5 bases). Looked up from germline, CDR1 is ENHRY and CDR2 is SYGVKD. Between the trimmed V and J ends, which lost 2 bases and 8 bases, there was a span of 10 bases. The CDR3 is 13 residues long. This CDR3 reads CAISETGSDTIYF. CDR3 sequence (DNA): TGTGCCATCAGTGAGACAGGATCGGACACCATATATTTT.

The chain has TRBV29-1 and TRBJ1-1, with TRBD1 identical over 8 bases. This CDR3 contains 13 residues. CDR1 SQVTM and CDR2 ANQGSEA come from the germline V gene. The trim removed 7 bases at V and 4 bases at J, leaving 8 bases unmatched. The CDR3 DNA follows: TGCAGCGCCTCGGTCGGACAGGGCACTGAAGCTTTCTTT. It yields the protein CSASVGQGTEAFF.

The chain joins TRBV6-6 to TRBJ2-5; 8 bases map to TRBD1. The CDR3 is made up of 16 amino acids. V dropped 0 bases and J dropped 5; count of bases not matched to a gene: 8. Germline V gene sequence: CDR1 MNHNY, CDR2 SVGAGI (reference sequence). DNA for the CDR3: TGTGCCAGCAGTTACTCGACTTGGCAGGGGGCGGAGACCCAGTACTTC. This translates into CASSYSTWQGAETQYF.

There are a few counts of this clone. This chain links TRBV4-3 with TRBJ1-6; D unclear. The V gene lost 0 bases and the J gene lost 14 bases, with 11 bases spanning the gap. This CDR3 has 13 amino acids. The germline V gene has CDR1 LGHNA and CDR2 YSLEER. CDR3 sequence: CASSQDLETTLHF. CDR3 DNA: TGCGCCAGCAGCCAAGATTTGGAGACCACCCTCCACTTT.